This T cell receptor (beta chain) is drawn from a study of early T cells in non-severe SARS-CoV-2 infection. Overall study findings and caveats: In VDJdb matching, anti-spike CD8 responses were favored while private and CD4 specificities went missing.

The CDR3 loop spans 13 amino acids. Germline V CDR1 and CDR2: LNHDA, SQIVND (reference sequence). Trimming at V came to 8 bases and at J to 0 bases, leaving 1 base not matched to a gene. The protocol attached unique molecular identifiers to individual cDNA molecules. TCRdb itself ran the 5' RACE reads through MiXCR, one entry per CDR3 protein. The table records more than 50,000 distinct CDR3 sequences, less than 9.5% of them present only once. For this clonotype: Its antigen is undetermined.

The receptor was isolated from an adult who was a healthcare worker with PCR-confirmed SARS-CoV-2 infection or an uninfected control (not recorded which). The rearrangement joins TRBV19 to TRBJ2-3; 8 positions match TRBD2. Sequencing input: whole blood. The DNA of the CDR3 is TGTGCCAGTGCGGGAGGCAGCACAGATACGCAGTATTTT. It is translated as CASAGGSTDTQYF.